The 27 T cell receptor beta chains below come from one sample, sequenced in a study of T cell repertoires in cytomegalovirus infection. TCRdb re-derived calls from the reads in MiXCR, one entry per CDR3 protein. The top ten hold about an eighth of the sample, which has more than 250,000 distinct CDR3 sequences, 25% seen once. No antigens are known for them. The sequences come from cultured PBMCs, collected from culture after CMV antigen stimulation. These receptors came from a human donor in good health (CMV status not recorded). Some clones in this sample may be carry-over from other donors' samples.

This clonotype was seen many times. The chain carries TRBV7-2 and TRBJ2-5; 16 bases align to TRBD2. This CDR3 spans 16 amino acids. Trimming at V came to 5 bases and at J to 5 bases, leaving 5 bases not matched to a gene. Germline lookup yields CDR1 SGHTA and CDR2 FQGNSA. The CDR3 here is CASSLGTSGRGETQYF. CDR3 DNA: TGTGCCAGCAGCCTTGGGACTAGCGGGAGGGGGGAGACCCAGTACTTC.

This clonotype has at least ten counts. In DNA form, the CDR3 reads TGTGCCAGCAGCTTAGCGGATTGGGAGCAGTACTTC. This translates into CASSLADWEQYF. The chain carries TRBV7-2 and TRBJ2-7, with no clear D. Germline V gives CDR1 SGHTA, CDR2 FQGNSA. Trimming shortened V by 0 bases and J by 7 bases, and 7 bases separated the two germline ends. The CDR3 covers 12 residues.

The V and J genes are TRBV20-1 and TRBJ2-4; D might be TRBD1 (5 bases). Germline CDR1 is DFQATT and CDR2 is SNEGSKA (reference sequence). The CDR3 has 14 residues. The V end lost 6 bases, the J end lost 3 bases, and 15 bases lay between the germline ends. The CDR3, as DNA: TGCAGTGCACAGAGCAGGGTCGGCAAAAACATTCAGTACTTC. Its protein is CSAQSRVGKNIQYF.

This clonotype was seen many times. The chain links TRBV7-2 to TRBJ1-4; TRBD1 agrees at 8 bases. CDR3 length: 14 amino acids. Germline CDR1 SGHTA, CDR2 FQGNSA. After removal of 5 bases from V and 6 bases from J, the junction contained 5 bases not matched to a gene. The CDR3 is CASSPDRGDEKLFF. The CDR3 DNA follows: TGTGCCAGCAGCCCAGACAGGGGAGATGAAAAACTGTTTTTT.

This clonotype was counted only a few times. The V and J genes are TRBV29-1 and TRBJ2-2; 8 bases match TRBD2. The CDR3 totals 15 residues. Trimming removed 5 bases from V and 5 bases from J; junction bases left unmatched: 10. Germline CDR1 SQVTM, CDR2 ANQGSEA. CDR3 region: CSVQNSGIGTGELFF. Written as DNA, the CDR3 is TGCAGCGTTCAAAATAGCGGGATAGGGACCGGGGAGCTGTTTTTT.

This clonotype was observed a handful of times. The V and J genes are TRBV20-1 and TRBJ1-3; perhaps TRBD1 as D (5 bases). Germline V lookup: CDR1 DFQATT, CDR2 SNEGSKA (reference sequence). The V gene lost 3 bases and the J gene lost 0 bases, with 15 bases spanning the gap. CDR3 size: 16 residues. The CDR3 DNA sequence: TGCAGTGCTAGCCATGGGACGGTAAACTCTGGAAACACCATATATTTT. Encoded protein: CSASHGTVNSGNTIYF.

The CDR3 sequence: CASTARKGSTGELFF. DNA of the CDR3: TGTGCCAGTACCGCAAGGAAGGGCTCCACCGGGGAGCTGTTTTTT. The chain combines TRBV19 with TRBJ2-2; D not resolved. Deletions cut 7 bases from V and 4 bases from J, with 16 bases between. Per the germline V gene, CDR1 is LNHDA and CDR2 is SQIVND (reference sequence). The CDR3 contains 15 residues.

As concerns this clonotype: This may arise from a read error, as a much more abundant clone is one base away. The chain uses TRBV12-3 or TRBV12-4 and TRBJ1-1, with 8 bases that match TRBD1. CDR3 size: 13 residues. The CDR3 region has the DNA TGTGACAGCAGTCTTACAGGGGGCACTGAAGCTTTCTTT. This sequence encodes CDSSLTGGTEAFF.

V and J are TRBV6-8 and TRBJ2-1, with D possibly called TRBD1 or TRBD2 (6 bases each). This CDR3 comprises 16 residues. V lost 11 bases to trimming and J lost 0 bases, with 20 bases between them. Per germline, CDR1 MNHGY and CDR2 SAAAGT. In DNA form, the CDR3 reads TGTGCCTGCAACTTAAGGGGGGTAGCCTCCTACAATGAGCAGTTCTTC. It codes for CACNLRGVASYNEQFF.

The chain recombines TRBV6-2 or TRBV6-3 with TRBJ2-1; TRBD2 matches at 10 bases. The CDR3 is 17 amino acids. V dropped 7 bases and J dropped 3; count of bases not matched to a gene: 12. In germline, CDR1 is MNHEY, CDR2 SVGEGT. The CDR3 loop is CASTLRSSGRFYNEQFF. The CDR3 bases are TGTGCCAGCACCTTACGGTCTAGCGGGAGATTCTACAATGAGCAGTTCTTC.

This clonotype has ten or more counts. The chain combines TRBV7-8 with TRBJ2-1; TRBD2 matches 8 bases. After removal of 5 bases from V and 2 bases from J, the junction contained 5 bases not matched to a gene. Germline CDR1 and CDR2: SGHVS and FQNEAQ. This CDR3 has 15 amino acids. The CDR3 is CASSLSGSAYNEQFF. For the CDR3, the DNA is TGTGCCAGCAGCCTAAGCGGGAGCGCCTACAATGAGCAGTTCTTC.

On this clonotype: A much larger clone is a single base away; this may be a read error. The J gene is TRBJ1-1, the V gene TRBV7-2; D remains unclear. CDR3 length: 13 residues. Germline V lookup: CDR1 SGHTA, CDR2 FQGNSA. The CDR3 sequence is CACSPYMNTEAFF. The CDR3 nucleotides are TGTGCCTGCAGCCCCTACATGAACACTGAAGCTTTCTTT.

The CDR3 reads CASGPDGQLNTEAFF. The CDR3 DNA reads TGTGCCAGCGGTCCCGACGGACAGCTGAACACTGAAGCTTTCTTT. The chain employs TRBV28 and TRBJ1-1; a possible D gene is TRBD1 (6 bases). Germline CDR1 is MDHEN and CDR2 is SYDVKM. Trimming shortened V by 8 bases and J by 0 bases, and 16 bases separated the two germline ends. The CDR3 consists of 15 residues.

In this sample, this clonotype turned up a few times. CDR3 coding DNA: TGTGCCAGCAGTGAAAATCTAGAGCGGGTCTATGGCTACACCTTC. It encodes CASSENLERVYGYTF. V gene TRBV2 combines with J gene TRBJ1-2; D unclear. V lost 2 bases to trimming and J lost 4 bases, with 14 bases between them. This CDR3 has 15 residues. Germline CDR1 reads SNHLY; CDR2 reads FYNNEI.

The sample holds a few counts of this clonotype. This sequence joins TRBV7-2 and TRBJ2-2; TRBD1 might be the D (5 bases). Trimming removed 3 bases from V and 1 base from J, with 18 bases in between. Germline V CDR1 and CDR2: SGHTA, FQGNSA. The CDR3 spans 18 residues. The CDR3 DNA follows: TGTGCCAGCAGCTTGATATCGTGGGGCTTAGGGAACACCGGGGAGCTGTTTTTT. Protein: CASSLISWGLGNTGELFF.

In its sample, this clonotype was seen a few times. The chain carries TRBV4-1 and TRBJ1-2; 9 bases line up with TRBD1. This CDR3 spans 15 amino acids. Per the germline V gene, CDR1 is MGHRA and CDR2 is YSYEKL. Losses at the gene ends were 4 bases for V and 4 bases for J; bases not matched to a gene: 7. CDR3: CASSRIGQGIYGYTF. CDR3 DNA sequence: TGCGCCAGCAGCCGCATCGGACAGGGGATCTATGGCTACACCTTC.

This clonotype has at least ten counts. The chain carries TRBV7-9 and TRBJ2-2, with no clear D. Trimming pared 7 bases from V and 9 bases from J, leaving 18 bases between. Germline CDR1 reads SEHNR; CDR2 reads FQNEAQ (reference sequence). The CDR3 sequence is 14 residues long. As DNA, the CDR3 is TGTGCCAGCACTCTCCGGAATCGGCACCGGGAGCTGTTTTTT. Protein sequence: CASTLRNRHRELFF.

The gene calls are TRBV19 and TRBJ1-5; D is uncertain. Trimming shortened V by 3 bases and J by 2 bases, and 14 bases separated the two germline ends. The length of the CDR3 is 16 residues. Germline V lookup: CDR1 LNHDA, CDR2 SQIVND (reference sequence). The chain's CDR3 is CASSIWEGLGNQPQHF. CDR3 DNA: TGTGCCAGTAGTATTTGGGAGGGTTTGGGCAATCAGCCCCAGCATTTT. The full variable domain, with the rest looked up from reference TRBV19 and TRBJ1-5, is DGGITQSPKYLFRKEGQNVTLSCEQNLNHDAMYWYRQDPGQGLRLIYYSQIVNDFQKGDIAEGYSVSREKKESFPLTVTSAQKNPTAFYLCASSIWEGLGNQPQHFGDGTRLSIL.

This clonotype showed up just a few times. The chain recombines TRBV7-9 with TRBJ1-4, with 9 bases lining up with TRBD1. Germline V lookup: CDR1 SEHNR, CDR2 FQNEAQ (reference sequence). The CDR3 is 15 amino acids. V gave up 4 bases and J gave up 5 bases; unmatched junction bases: 5. The CDR3: CASSWWTGVNEKLFF. The CDR3, as DNA: TGTGCCAGCAGCTGGTGGACAGGGGTAAATGAAAAACTGTTTTTT.

V and J are TRBV7-9 and TRBJ1-5; D is ambiguous. The CDR3 is 14 residues long. V lost 3 bases and J lost 0, with 6 bases in between. CDR1 is SEHNR and CDR2 is FQNEAQ in the germline V gene (reference sequence). The CDR3 protein is CASSFWGSNQPQHF. CDR3 sequence (DNA): TGTGCCAGCAGCTTTTGGGGTAGCAATCAGCCCCAGCATTTT. The full variable domain, completed using reference TRBV7-9 and TRBJ1-5, is DTGVSQNPRHKITKRGQNVTFRCDPISEHNRLYWYRQTLGQGPEFLTYFQNEAQLEKSRLLSDRFSAERPKGSFSTLEIQRTEQGDSAMYLCASSFWGSNQPQHFGDGTRLSIL.

The gene calls are TRBV28 and TRBJ2-5, with 7 positions matching TRBD2. J was trimmed by 0 bases and V by 6 bases; bases with no gene match: 10. This CDR3 is 16 amino acids long. The germline V gene encodes CDR1 MDHEN and CDR2 SYDVKM. CDR3 sequence (DNA): TGTGCCAGCAGACCACTAGCGCGGGGGAACCAAGAGACCCAGTACTTC. Residues: CASRPLARGNQETQYF.

The chain recombines TRBV10-3 with TRBJ1-1; D unresolved. This CDR3 has 12 residues. The V and J ends lost 11 bases and 1 base respectively, with 11 bases between them. Per germline, CDR1 ENHRY and CDR2 SYGVKD. The CDR3 spells CAVRTENTEAFF. CDR3 nucleotides: TGTGCCGTACGGACGGAGAACACTGAAGCTTTCTTT.

This clonotype was seen more than once but under ten times. The chain combines TRBV10-3 with TRBJ1-2, with a possible D match to TRBD1 (5 bases). V was trimmed by 4 bases and J by 4 bases, leaving 10 bases between them. The CDR3 has 13 amino acids. Germline V lookup: CDR1 ENHRY, CDR2 SYGVKD. The CDR3 DNA reads as TGTGCCATCAGTGTGAGACAGTCCTATGGCTACACCTTC. Protein: CAISVRQSYGYTF.

The chain uses TRBV2 and TRBJ2-1; D gene uncertain. V lost 7 bases, J lost 1 base, and 11 bases lay in between. CDR3 size: 14 residues. Per the germline V gene, CDR1 is SNHLY and CDR2 is FYNNEI. Here the CDR3 DNA reads TGTGCCAGCAATAAGTGGAGATCCTACAATGAGCAGTTCTTC. Translation gives CASNKWRSYNEQFF.

This clonotype was counted many times. Mismatch with germline at one junction end may stem from a read error. This chain uses TRBV7-2 with TRBJ2-5, with TRBD1 as a possible D gene (5 bases). The CDR3 runs to 13 residues. Germline CDR1 is SGHTA and CDR2 is FQGNSA. The CDR3 nucleotides are TGTGCCAGCCGCTTACAGGTACAAGAGACCCAGTACTTC. The encoded protein is CASRLQVQETQYF.

This chain uses TRBV12-3 or TRBV12-4 with TRBJ2-2; D is ambiguous. The CDR3 contains 12 residues. V was shortened by 3 bases and J by 4 bases, with 3 bases between the two germline ends. DNA for the CDR3: TGTGCCAGCAGTTTGCCCACCGGGGAGCTGTTTTTT. Protein sequence: CASSLPTGELFF.

The rearrangement uses TRBV6-5 and TRBJ2-1; 10 bases map to TRBD1. There are 16 residues in the CDR3. The ends lost 5 bases at V and 2 bases at J; junction bases unmatched: 6. Per germline, CDR1 MNHEY and CDR2 SVGAGI. CDR3 residues: CASSHPGQGTYNEQFF. The CDR3 region has the DNA TGTGCCAGCAGTCATCCGGGACAGGGGACCTACAATGAGCAGTTCTTC.